These T cell receptor beta chains were read from a single sample in a study of shared clonotypes between healthy human individuals. Method: immunoSEQ multiplex PCR; TCRdb's copy keeps in-frame clones and lacks some. The sample comprises 2 million to 2.5 million clones, around 96% of which are singletons, and around 1.1% rests with the top ten. Material: naive CD8+ T cells sorted from blood. These receptors all come from a man aged 18 to 29 in good health. Each CDR3 is given with its conserved first and last residue. Each record gives: clone size, D gene, J gene, V gene, CDR3 protein, CDR3 DNA. The D gene is left open where the match is weak. Clone sizes are given selectively: once, few, many, or a class where the clone is expanded.

NA	NA	TRBJ1-5	TRBV2	CASSWDGNQPQHF	TGTGCCAGCAGTTGGGACGGTAATCAGCCCCAGCATTTT
NA	TRBD2	TRBJ2-7	TRBV27	CASSLGGGPPYEQYF	TGTGCCAGCAGTTTGGGCGGGGGGCCCCCCTACGAGCAGTACTTC
NA	NA	TRBJ2-3	TRBV12-5	CASGPDTITDTQYF	TGTGCTAGTGGTCCCGACACGATCACAGATACGCAGTATTTT
once	NA	TRBJ1-2	TRBV4-1	CASSQVSQGRGGYTF	TGCGCCAGCAGCCAAGTGAGCCAGGGGCGAGGGGGCTACACCTTC
NA	NA	TRBJ2-2	TRBV15	CATRIWDGGPGELFF	TGTGCCACCAGAATTTGGGATGGAGGGCCCGGGGAGCTGTTTTTT
NA	NA	TRBJ1-6	TRBV28	CASSEGLWGNSPLHF	TGTGCCAGCAGTGAGGGGCTCTGGGGTAATTCACCCCTCCACTTT
NA	NA	TRBJ2-7	TRBV13	CASSFSGKNEQYF	TGTGCCAGCAGCTTTTCGGGGAAAAACGAGCAGTACTTC
NA	TRBD2	TRBJ2-1	TRBV7-7	CASSLAETSSYNEQFF	TGTGCTAGCAGCTTAGCAGAGACTAGCAGCTACAATGAGCAGTTCTTC
NA	TRBD1	TRBJ1-4	TRBV5-5	CASSYGQGGEKLFF	TGTGCCAGCAGCTATGGACAGGGCGGCGAAAAACTGTTTTTT
NA	NA	TRBJ2-7	TRBV28	CASSFDGYYEQYF	TGTGCCAGCAGTTTCGATGGATACTACGAGCAGTACTTC
NA	NA	TRBJ2-7	TRBV21-1	CASNPRGGRNPGEQYF	TGTGCCAGCAACCCGCGGGGGGGACGGAACCCTGGCGAGCAGTACTTC
NA	NA	TRBJ1-1	TRBV4-1	CASSQLDNRAEAFF	TGCGCCAGCAGCCAATTGGACAATCGCGCTGAAGCTTTCTTT
NA	TRBD1	TRBJ1-6	TRBV13	CASSLSTGGRYSPLHF	TGTGCCAGCAGCTTATCGACAGGGGGCCGCTATTCACCCCTCCACTTT
NA	TRBD2	TRBJ2-7	TRBV7-9	CASSSRLAGDEQYF	TGTGCCAGCAGTTCGAGGCTAGCGGGAGACGAGCAGTACTTC
NA	NA	TRBJ2-5	TRBV27	CASSLRGRIETQYF	TGTGCCAGCAGTTTACGGGGACGTATTGAGACCCAGTACTTC
once	TRBD1	TRBJ1-4	TRBV7-9	CASSPPRGTNEKLFF	TGTGCCAGCAGCCCCCCCAGGGGGACTAATGAAAAACTGTTTTTT
NA	TRBD1	TRBJ1-1	TRBV5-1	CASYSAEGAFTEAFF	TGCGCCAGTTATTCAGCCGAGGGGGCCTTCACTGAAGCTTTCTTT
NA	TRBD2	TRBJ2-2	TRBV5-1	CASNGLAGAVGELFF	TGCGCCAGCAACGGACTAGCGGGAGCGGTCGGGGAGCTGTTTTTT
NA	NA	TRBJ2-2	TRBV14	CASSQALSGELFF	TGTGCCAGCAGCCAAGCCCTCTCCGGGGAGCTGTTTTTT
NA	TRBD1	TRBJ2-3	TRBV27	CASASRNLQGAADTQYF	TGTGCCAGCGCCAGCCGAAACCTACAGGGGGCAGCAGATACGCAGTATTTT
NA	NA	TRBJ2-1	TRBV5-1	CASSLFAGTSSYNEQFF	TGCGCCAGCAGCTTGTTTGCGGGGACGAGCTCCTACAATGAGCAGTTCTTC
NA	NA	TRBJ2-7	TRBV5-1	CASSSMDSPGVYEQYF	TGCGCCAGCAGCTCGATGGACAGCCCTGGGGTATACGAGCAGTACTTC
NA	NA	TRBJ2-1	TRBV27	CASSLQAYNEQFF	TGTGCCAGCAGTTTACAGGCCTACAATGAGCAGTTCTTC
NA	NA	TRBJ2-7	TRBV11-2	CASSFSTYYEQYF	TGTGCCAGCAGCTTCTCGACATACTACGAGCAGTACTTC
few	NA	TRBJ1-5	TRBV30	CAWSLSWIPNQPQHF	TGTGCCTGGAGCCTATCGTGGATCCCCAATCAGCCCCAGCATTTT
NA	NA	TRBJ2-7	TRBV6-1	CASSGPGSPTYEQYF	TGTGCCAGCAGTGGGCCGGGATCCCCCACGTACGAGCAGTACTTC
NA	TRBD1	TRBJ1-5	TRBV9	CASSLSTGGGQPQHF	TGTGCCAGCAGTCTTTCGACAGGGGGAGGTCAGCCCCAGCATTTT
NA	TRBD1	TRBJ2-1	TRBV29-1	CSATGTYNEQFF	TGCAGCGCGACAGGGACCTACAATGAGCAGTTCTTC
NA	NA	TRBJ1-5	TRBV6-6	CASSYLTGQPQHF	TGTGCCAGCAGTTACTTGACGGGGCAGCCCCAGCATTTT
NA	TRBD2	TRBJ2-2	TRBV28	CASRLAGANTGELFF	TGTGCCAGCAGGCTAGCGGGGGCTAACACCGGGGAGCTGTTTTTT
NA	NA	TRBJ1-2	TRBV28	CASTAGEGFRGGYTF	TGTGCCAGCACCGCCGGGGAGGGCTTCCGAGGTGGCTACACCTTC
NA	NA	TRBJ2-1	TRBV11-1	CASSLAPRDDNEQFF	TGTGCCAGCAGCTTAGCGCCCAGGGATGACAATGAGCAGTTCTTC
NA	NA	TRBJ2-5	TRBV6-1	CASSERLRPQETQYF	TGTGCCAGCAGTGAACGCCTAAGGCCCCAAGAGACCCAGTACTTC
once	NA	TRBJ2-5	TRBV11-2	CASNYAGLETQYF	TGTGCCAGCAATTATGCGGGCTTAGAGACCCAGTACTTC
NA	NA	TRBJ2-7	TRBV7-9	CASIPKPGTLSEQYF	TGTGCCAGCATCCCCAAACCAGGGACTTTAAGCGAGCAGTACTTC
NA	NA	TRBJ1-2	TRBV20-1	CSVRDYGYTF	TGCAGTGTAAGGGACTATGGCTACACCTTC
NA	TRBD2	TRBJ2-1	TRBV6-5	CASSYQREGKDNEQFF	TGTGCCAGCAGTTACCAACGGGAGGGCAAGGACAATGAGCAGTTCTTC
NA	NA	TRBJ2-5	TRBV7-9	CASSLARGYQETQYF	TGTGCCAGCAGCTTAGCCCGGGGTTACCAAGAGACCCAGTACTTC
NA	NA	TRBJ2-3	TRBV2	CASSEGASSTDTQYF	TGTGCCAGCAGTGAAGGGGCTAGCAGCACAGATACGCAGTATTTT
few	NA	TRBJ2-7	TRBV28	CASSSGTETYEQYF	TGTGCCAGCAGTTCCGGGACCGAAACCTACGAGCAGTACTTC
NA	NA	TRBJ2-7	TRBV28	CASSSGDSYYEQYF	TGTGCCAGCAGTTCAGGGGATTCGTACTACGAGCAGTACTTC
NA	NA	TRBJ1-1	TRBV28	CASSFMRVEAFF	TGTGCCAGCAGTTTTATGAGGGTAGAAGCTTTCTTT
NA	NA	TRBJ2-7	TRBV19	CASSIVGGAEQYF	TGTGCCAGTAGTATAGTAGGAGGGGCTGAGCAGTACTTC
NA	NA	TRBJ1-2	TRBV6-5	CASTRGEAYGYTF	TGTGCCAGCACTCGAGGGGAGGCCTATGGCTACACCTTC
NA	TRBD1	TRBJ2-3	TRBV10-1	CASSELYGDRGVPDTQYF	TGCGCCAGCAGTGAGTTATATGGGGACAGGGGTGTCCCAGATACGCAGTATTTT